A single sample gave rise to the 26 T cell receptor beta chains below, sequenced in a study of long-term antiretroviral therapy in people with HIV. Version v3.0 of the immunoSEQ assay ran at survey level. Produced via immunoSEQ multiplex PCR; TCRdb's table is partial and in-frame only. The table has 25,000 to 35,000 clones, over 80% seen once. The source was unsorted PBMCs, collected 2.7 to 2.8 years after starting antiretroviral therapy. These receptors were obtained from a young man with HIV.

The chain joins TRBV19 to TRBJ2-7, with TRBD2 identical over 10 bases. The CDR3 spans 16 residues. V lost 4 bases and J lost 3; bases outside the gene matches: 9. The V gene's germline CDR1 is LNHDA and CDR2 SQIVND (reference sequence). The CDR3 DNA follows: TGTGCCAGTAGTACAGGCTGGACTAGCGGTGACTACGAGCAGTACTTC. Translation: CASSTGWTSGDYEQYF.

The chain links TRBV30 to TRBJ1-1; D is unresolved. Germline CDR1 GTSNPN, CDR2 SVGIG (reference sequence). The CDR3 is 11 amino acids. Trimming left V 0 bases short and J 8 bases short, with 7 bases between. Here the CDR3 reads CAWSVLGEAFF. In DNA form, the CDR3 reads TGTGCCTGGAGTGTACTGGGGGAAGCTTTCTTT.

The V call is TRBV5-4, the J call TRBJ1-2, with 7 bases aligning to TRBD1. V was pared by 1 base and J by 2 bases, with 5 bases of the junction left unmatched. The CDR3 extends over 15 amino acids. Germline V gene sequence: CDR1 SGHNT, CDR2 YYREEE (reference sequence). CDR3 region: CASSLRGRGNYGYTF. CDR3 sequence (DNA): TGTGCCAGCAGCTTGCGGGGCAGGGGGAACTATGGCTACACCTTC.

The chain has TRBV4-1 and TRBJ2-2; maybe TRBD2 (5 bases). The V gene lost 5 bases and the J gene lost 2 bases, with 12 bases spanning the gap. CDR1 and CDR2 (germline): MGHRA, YSYEKL. The CDR3 extends over 15 amino acids. The CDR3 sequence: CASSNVGLNTGELFF. CDR3 nucleotides: TGCGCCAGCAGCAACGTCGGACTCAACACCGGGGAGCTGTTTTTT.

The chain uses TRBV28 and TRBJ2-2; 8 bases are shared with TRBD2. CDR1 and CDR2 (germline): MDHEN, SYDVKM. Unmatched junction bases numbered 11, after V lost 3 bases and J lost 2 bases. This CDR3 is built from 18 residues. Here the CDR3 reads CASSFAREGLVNTGELFF. CDR3 DNA sequence: TGTGCCAGCAGTTTTGCCCGGGAGGGCCTAGTTAACACCGGGGAGCTGTTTTTT.

The chain carries TRBV27 and TRBJ1-5; TRBD1 aligns across 7 bases. This CDR3 comprises 16 residues. CDR1 is MNHEY, CDR2 SMNVEV, per germline (reference sequence). J lost 4 bases, V lost 7 bases, and 13 bases had no gene match. The DNA of the CDR3 is TGTGCCAGCACTCCGAGGTGGGGACAGACTAATCAGCCCCAGCATTTT. It is translated as CASTPRWGQTNQPQHF.

The rearrangement uses TRBV6-5 and TRBJ1-1; the D gene is possibly TRBD1 (5 bases). Germline V lookup: CDR1 MNHEY, CDR2 SVGAGI. Trimming took off 7 bases at V and 3 bases at J, with 12 bases between the two ends. CDR3 size: 13 residues. CDR3 coding DNA: TGTGCCAGCACCTGGGGAGGGGACACTGAAGCTTTCTTT. It is translated as CASTWGGDTEAFF.

J is TRBJ1-1 and V is TRBV19; D might be TRBD1 (5 bases). V lost 0 bases, J lost 3 bases, and 11 bases lay in between. CDR3 size: 15 residues. CDR1 and CDR2 (germline): LNHDA, SQIVND (reference sequence). Here the CDR3 DNA reads TGTGCCAGTAGTATAGAGGCAGGGCGGCACACTGAAGCTTTCTTT. Its protein product is CASSIEAGRHTEAFF.

This clone was detected only a few times. The chain links TRBV16 to TRBJ1-6; the match to TRBD1 covers 9 bases. The CDR3 totals 16 residues. V lost 2 bases and J lost 7; bases outside the gene matches: 6. The V gene's germline CDR1 is KGHSY and CDR2 FQNENV. CDR3 in amino acids: CASSQRTGVGNSPLHF. The CDR3 nucleotides read TGTGCCAGCAGCCAACGGACAGGGGTGGGGAATTCACCCCTCCACTTT.

This rearrangement joins TRBV14 to TRBJ1-1; 10 nucleotides agree with TRBD1. Trimming removed 0 bases from V and 10 bases from J; junction bases left unmatched: 11. Germline CDR1 SGHDN, CDR2 FVKESK. The length of the CDR3 is 16 residues. The DNA for the CDR3 is TGTGCCAGCAGCCAAGATGCGCGGACAGGGGGACATGGAGCTTTCTTT. Protein product: CASSQDARTGGHGAFF.

This sequence joins TRBV14 and TRBJ2-2, with a weak D call TRBD1 (6 bases). V dropped 2 bases and J dropped 2 bases, with 12 bases sitting between them. The CDR3 has 16 residues. Looked up from germline, CDR1 is SGHDN and CDR2 is FVKESK. The CDR3: CASSQTGPSNTGELFF. For the CDR3, the DNA is TGTGCCAGCAGCCAAACAGGGCCGTCCAACACCGGGGAGCTGTTTTTT.

CDR3 DNA sequence: TGTGCCAGCAGTCAGACAGGCGGATCACCCCTCCACTTT. Its translation is CASSQTGGSPLHF. The chain couples TRBV5-8 to TRBJ1-6; a possible D gene is TRBD1 (6 bases). The CDR3 is 13 amino acids. Germline loops: CDR1 SGHTS, CDR2 YDEGEE. V was pared by 5 bases and J by 10 bases, with 13 bases between.

The chain joins TRBV25-1 to TRBJ1-5, with no clear D. The CDR3 consists of 13 residues. Germline CDR1 reads MGHDK; CDR2 reads SYGVNS. With 2 bases removed from V and 11 bases from J, the gap between germline ends came to 13 bases. As DNA, the CDR3 is TGTGCCAGCAGTGAAAAGTTGCAATCAGCCCAGCATTTT. It specifies CASSEKLQSAQHF.

This chain joins TRBV18 and TRBJ2-5, with D tentatively TRBD1 (5 bases). This CDR3 contains 14 residues. Per germline, CDR1 KGHSH and CDR2 LQKENI. V lost 3 bases to trimming and J lost 1 base, with 9 bases between them. The DNA for the CDR3 is TGTGCCAGCTCACCGTTAGACAGCCAAGAGACCCAGTACTTC. It translates to CASSPLDSQETQYF.

Here the CDR3 DNA reads TGTGCCATCAGGAACCTCCGTTACGAGCAGTACTTC. It encodes CAIRNLRYEQYF. This chain connects TRBV10-3 to TRBJ2-7; D is ambiguous. There are 12 residues in the CDR3. CDR1 and CDR2 from the germline V gene are ENHRY and SYGVKD. Trimming removed 6 bases at V and 4 bases at J, with 10 bases between.

This clone was observed a single time. J is TRBJ2-3 and V is TRBV10-2; TRBD2 aligns across 8 bases. CDR3 length equals 17 residues. Germline V gene lookup returns CDR1 WSHSY and CDR2 SAAADI. V was pared by 4 bases and J by 2 bases, with 11 bases of the junction left unmatched. The CDR3 loop reads CASSGPGGSGNTDTQYF. Here the CDR3 DNA reads TGCGCCAGCAGTGGCCCCGGTGGTAGCGGGAACACAGATACGCAGTATTTT.

V gene TRBV5-1 combines with J gene TRBJ2-1; weak D call: TRBD2 (6 bases). The CDR3 sequence is 17 residues long. Trimming shortened V by 4 bases and J by 9 bases, and 26 bases separated the two germline ends. CDR1 SGHRS and CDR2 YFSETQ come from the germline V gene. The CDR3 spells CASSLAAEGRGMVEQFF. The CDR3 nucleotides read TGCGCCAGCAGCCTCGCCGCGGAGGGTAGAGGGATGGTTGAGCAGTTCTTC.

This clone was counted a few times. The V gene is TRBV10-1, the J gene TRBJ2-1; D not resolved. The germline V and J ends were trimmed by 5 bases and 3 bases, with 8 bases remaining between them. Germline V lookup: CDR1 WNHNN, CDR2 SYGVQD (reference sequence). This CDR3 has 13 residues. The CDR3 region has the DNA TGCGCCAGCAGTAGAGACTTCTACAATGAGCAGTTCTTC. It translates to CASSRDFYNEQFF.

The rearrangement uses TRBV10-2 and TRBJ2-7; D gene unclear. V dropped 2 bases and J dropped 7 bases, with 18 bases sitting between them. This CDR3 contains 15 residues. From germline, CDR1 is WSHSY and CDR2 SAAADI. CDR3 sequence: CASSERQVSLREQYF. In nucleotides, the CDR3 is TGCGCCAGCAGTGAGAGGCAAGTGAGCCTTAGGGAGCAGTACTTC.

This chain connects TRBV7-8 to TRBJ2-3; D call uncertain. Germline V gene sequence: CDR1 SGHVS, CDR2 FQNEAQ. The CDR3 runs 12 residues. With 5 bases removed from V and 2 bases from J, the gap between germline ends came to 5 bases. CDR3 in DNA: TGTGCCAGCAGCACAAACACAGATACGCAGTATTTT. Protein sequence: CASSTNTDTQYF.

The chain is built from TRBV4-3 and TRBJ2-7; tentatively, D is TRBD1 (6 bases). This CDR3 has 14 amino acids. Looked up from germline, CDR1 is LGHNA and CDR2 is YSLEER. Trimming cost V 0 bases and J 6 bases, with 12 bases left between them. The CDR3 nucleotides are TGCGCCAGCAGCCAAGATGTTGGACAGATCGAGCAGTACTTC. Its translation is CASSQDVGQIEQYF.

This rearrangement joins TRBV2 to TRBJ2-7; 9 positions agree with TRBD1. Germline V gene lookup returns CDR1 SNHLY and CDR2 FYNNEI. V dropped 5 bases and J dropped 5; count of bases not matched to a gene: 10. The CDR3 length is 15 residues. The CDR3 spells CASSTAGDRAHEQYF. The CDR3 DNA follows: TGTGCCAGCAGTACCGCAGGGGACAGGGCACACGAGCAGTACTTC.

This chain links TRBV2 with TRBJ1-4; weak D call: TRBD1 (6 bases). The V end lost 5 bases, the J end lost 13 bases, and 23 bases lay between the germline ends. CDR1 SNHLY and CDR2 FYNNEI come from the germline V gene. The CDR3 sequence is 15 residues long. The CDR3: CASSQVRGPNVGLFF. CDR3 DNA: TGTGCCAGCAGTCAGGTTCGGGGGCCTAATGTCGGACTGTTTTTT.

The chain recombines TRBV6-6 with TRBJ2-7; the D gene is possibly TRBD1 (7 bases). V shed 6 bases and J shed 1 base, with 16 bases lying between them. The CDR3 runs 15 residues. Germline CDR1 MNHNY, CDR2 SVGAGI (reference sequence). This CDR3 reads CASSQGGGRSYEQYF. The CDR3 nucleotides are TGTGCCAGCAGCCAGGGGGGCGGAAGGTCCTACGAGCAGTACTTC.

This clone has a single count. The rearrangement joins TRBV5-3 to TRBJ2-7, with D tentatively TRBD1 (7 bases). TRBV5-3 is treated as an ORF (open reading frame) with a function not yet certain. The CDR3 length is 16 residues. Trimming took off 0 bases at V and 4 bases at J, with 17 bases between the two ends. The DNA for the CDR3 is TGTGCCAGAAGCTTGGTTAGGGCAGGGGGGATTTACGAGCAGTACTTC. Its translation is CARSLVRAGGIYEQYF.

This sequence joins TRBV5-8 and TRBJ2-3; perhaps TRBD1 as D (6 bases). Per germline, CDR1 SGHTS and CDR2 YDEGEE. CDR3 size: 15 residues. Trimming cost V 4 bases and J 2 bases, with 14 bases left between them. CDR3 coding DNA: TGTGCCAGCAGCGGTAGGGGGAGCCCCACAGATACGCAGTATTTT. Its protein is CASSGRGSPTDTQYF.